Here is one T cell receptor (beta chain) with its context. Profiling relied on immunoSEQ multiplex PCR, and the TCRdb table lists in-frame clones only, not all of them. The table has around 95,000 clones, approximately 93% seen once. The data stem from a study of technical replicates of blood from a few donors. V was clipped by 8 bases and J by 2 bases, with 11 bases between them. This CDR3 has 13 residues. CDR1 and CDR2 from the germline V gene are SGHAT and FQNNGV. Sequenced material: T cells isolated from PBMCs. This sequence joins TRBV11-2 and TRBJ2-3; D uncertain. This sequence was found in a human donor in good health. The CDR3, as DNA: TGTGCCAGCCGTGGCGGTTACACAGATACGCAGTATTTT. This sequence encodes CASRGGYTDTQYF.